This entry features one T cell receptor beta chain sequence. Its specificity is not known. The data belong to a study of monozygotic twins with inflammatory bowel disease. Notes on the study in general: A reduction in TCRbeta diversity (inverse Simpson) was seen in IBD patients relative to healthy co-twins.

Template switching appended UMIs that held a 6-nucleotide sample barcode. No DNA is given; TCRdb re-called the 5' RACE reads and lists each CDR3 protein once. The sample table sets out about 420,000 distinct CDR3 sequences. In germline, CDR1 is SGHVS, CDR2 FQNEAQ. There are 14 residues in the CDR3. The receptor comes from a human donor with ulcerative colitis or Crohn's disease, or a healthy co-twin of an affected twin (not recorded which). The chain links TRBV7-8 to TRBJ2-2. The specimen sequenced was blood. CDR3 loop: CASSLPVVIGELFF.